This T cell receptor beta chain stems from a study of shared clonotypes between healthy human individuals. Libraries were prepared by immunoSEQ multiplex PCR; TCRdb keeps only in-frame clonotypes and omits some of them. The sample contains 2 million or so clones, 90% to 95% of which appear only once. This clone was observed a single time. V shed 4 bases and J shed 4 bases, with 10 bases lying between them. This CDR3 is 14 amino acids long. CDR1 SNHLY and CDR2 FYNNEI come from the germline V gene. The TCR originated in a man younger than 35 in good health. The chain has TRBV2 and TRBJ1-4; D unresolved. Material: naive CD4+ T cells sorted from blood. Stated subset: CD45RA+ positively selected. The CDR3 here is CASSVRLNNEKLFF. CDR3 nucleotides: TGTGCCAGCAGTGTAAGGTTAAATAATGAAAAACTGTTTTTT.